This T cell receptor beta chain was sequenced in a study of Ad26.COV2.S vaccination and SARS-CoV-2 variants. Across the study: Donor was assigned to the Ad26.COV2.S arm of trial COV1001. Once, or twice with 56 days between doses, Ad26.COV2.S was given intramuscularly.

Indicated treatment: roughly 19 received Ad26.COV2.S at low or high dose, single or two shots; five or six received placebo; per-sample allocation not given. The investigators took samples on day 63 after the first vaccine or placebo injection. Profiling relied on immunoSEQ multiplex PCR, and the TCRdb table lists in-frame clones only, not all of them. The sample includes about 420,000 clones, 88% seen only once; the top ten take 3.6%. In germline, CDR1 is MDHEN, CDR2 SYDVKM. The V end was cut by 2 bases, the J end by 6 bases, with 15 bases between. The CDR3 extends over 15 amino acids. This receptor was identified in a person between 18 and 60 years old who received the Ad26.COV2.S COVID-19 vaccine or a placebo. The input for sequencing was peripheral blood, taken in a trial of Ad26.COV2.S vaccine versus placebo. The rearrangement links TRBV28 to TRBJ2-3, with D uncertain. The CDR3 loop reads CASSLPGTARDTQYF. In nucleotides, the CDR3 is TGTGCCAGCAGTTTACCGGGCACGGCCCGGGATACGCAGTATTTT.